Shown below are 30 T cell receptor beta chains from a single sample sequenced in a study of T cell responses to AZD1222 COVID-19 vaccine. Repertoires were generated with immunoSEQ multiplex PCR, while TCRdb's copy carries only in-frame clones and drops some. The table has some 120,000 clones, 70% to 90% seen once. Sample: peripheral blood, taken on day 0 of AZD1222 vaccination. These receptors were obtained from an adult in good health.

This clone was seen just once. The rearrangement joins TRBV11-2 to TRBJ1-2; 7 bases agree with TRBD1. Germline V CDR1 and CDR2: SGHAT, FQNNGV. This CDR3 region has 16 residues. V lost 5 bases, J lost 8 bases, and 17 bases stayed unmatched. CDR3 DNA sequence: TGTGCCAGCAGCCGTAGGGACAGCGCGTTTGTGAGGGGCTACACCTTC. Amino acids: CASSRRDSAFVRGYTF.

CDR3 in amino acids: CASSRGPGGNQPQHF. DNA for the CDR3: TGTGCCAGCAGCCGCGGCCCAGGGGGCAATCAGCCCCAGCATTTT. The chain has TRBV11-2 and TRBJ1-5; D may be TRBD1 (6 bases). This CDR3 contains 15 residues. Trimming left V 5 bases short and J 2 bases short, with 13 bases between. CDR1 SGHAT and CDR2 FQNNGV come from the germline V gene.

This clone was recorded a few times. The chain couples TRBV5-1 to TRBJ1-5, with 9 bases identical to TRBD1. In germline, CDR1 is SGHRS, CDR2 YFSETQ. Trimming cost V 0 bases and J 4 bases; bases outside gene matches: 2. This CDR3 spans 15 amino acids. In nucleotides, the CDR3 is TGCGCCAGCAGCTTGGAGGGACAGGGAAATCAGCCCCAGCATTTT. Protein: CASSLEGQGNQPQHF.

J is TRBJ2-2 and V is TRBV6-2 or TRBV6-3; D might be TRBD1 (5 bases). The V gene's germline CDR1 is MNHEY and CDR2 SVGEGT. V lost 2 bases and J 1 base, leaving 11 bases between the germline ends. The CDR3 is 16 residues long. The CDR3 loop reads CASSYHPGKNTGELFF. The CDR3 DNA reads as TGTGCCAGCAGTTACCACCCAGGGAAGAACACCGGGGAGCTGTTTTTT.

This sequence joins TRBV7-2 and TRBJ1-6; TRBD1 agrees at 7 bases. Germline loops: CDR1 SGHTA, CDR2 FQGNSA. The length of the CDR3 is 15 residues. Unmatched junction bases numbered 7, after V lost 2 bases and J lost 9 bases. CDR3 residues: CASSLIGQGGSPLHF. As DNA, the CDR3 is TGTGCCAGCAGCTTAATAGGGCAGGGGGGTTCACCCCTCCACTTT.

The chain links TRBV19 to TRBJ1-2, with a possible D match to TRBD1 (5 bases). In germline, CDR1 is LNHDA, CDR2 SQIVND (reference sequence). This CDR3 is 14 amino acids long. V was clipped by 6 bases and J by 4 bases, with 15 bases between them. Here the CDR3 reads CASSPGALGYGYTF. The CDR3 DNA reads as TGTGCCAGTAGCCCCGGGGCGCTCGGCTATGGCTACACCTTC.

This chain uses TRBV10-2 with TRBJ1-5; 7 bases match TRBD1. With V trimmed by 2 bases and J by 0 bases, 4 bases remained unmatched. The CDR3 is made up of 16 amino acids. Germline V gives CDR1 WSHSY, CDR2 SAAADI. The CDR3 DNA follows: TGCGCCAGCAGTGAGGGGCAGGGGGTTAGCAATCAGCCCCAGCATTTT. Translated, it gives CASSEGQGVSNQPQHF.

This clone turned up a few times. The chain carries TRBV4-2 and TRBJ2-1, with D unresolved. Trimming stripped 1 base from V and 2 bases from J, with 9 bases between. The CDR3 consists of 15 residues. Germline V gene lookup returns CDR1 LGHNA and CDR2 YNFKEQ. This CDR3 is CASSQGVETYNEQFF. In nucleotides, the CDR3 is TGTGCCAGCAGCCAAGGGGTCGAGACCTACAATGAGCAGTTCTTC.

The V gene is TRBV2, the J gene TRBJ1-1; possible D gene TRBD1, 5 bases. Germline assignment: CDR1 SNHLY and CDR2 FYNNEI. The V end was cut by 6 bases, the J end by 1 base, with 15 bases between. The CDR3 is made up of 15 amino acids. CDR3 nucleotide sequence: TGTGCCAGCAGAGAGTGGGGGAGGGGGAACACTGAAGCTTTCTTT. Translated: CASREWGRGNTEAFF.

This clone appeared a single time. The chain carries TRBV11-2 and TRBJ2-7, with D perhaps being TRBD1 or TRBD2 (5 bases each). The CDR3 loop spans 13 amino acids. V lost 3 bases and J lost 6, with 12 bases in between. CDR1 SGHAT and CDR2 FQNNGV come from the germline V gene. CDR3 sequence: CASSFGTIFEQYF. The CDR3 region has the DNA TGTGCCAGCAGCTTTGGGACCATCTTCGAGCAGTACTTC.

The rearrangement joins TRBV30 to TRBJ1-1; 8 positions agree with TRBD1. CDR1 and CDR2 (germline): GTSNPN, SVGIG (reference sequence). The junction had 7 bases not matched to a gene; V was cut back by 0 bases and J by 4 bases. The CDR3 length is 15 residues. DNA for the CDR3: TGTGCCTGGAGTGTACTGACAGGGGAGACCACTGAAGCTTTCTTT. Protein: CAWSVLTGETTEAFF.

This clone has just a few counts. The chain carries TRBV7-3 and TRBJ1-2; D is unclear. This CDR3 comprises 13 residues. The germline V and J ends were trimmed by 3 bases and 8 bases, with 13 bases remaining between them. Germline V gene data show CDR1 as SGHTA and CDR2 as FQGTGA. Here the CDR3 reads CASSFGQNSGYTF. The CDR3 bases are TGTGCCAGCAGCTTCGGGCAGAATAGCGGCTACACCTTC.

The chain combines TRBV6-2 or TRBV6-3 with TRBJ2-3; D ambiguous. V lost 2 bases and J lost 0, with 9 bases in between. Looked up from germline, CDR1 is MNHEY and CDR2 is SVGEGT. This CDR3 comprises 15 residues. CDR3 loop: CASSYEVASTDTQYF. In DNA, the CDR3 is TGTGCCAGCAGTTACGAAGTCGCTAGCACAGATACGCAGTATTTT.

This chain uses TRBV9 with TRBJ2-2, with D uncertain. The germline V gene has CDR1 SGDLS and CDR2 YYNGEE. The CDR3 covers 12 residues. V was trimmed by 0 bases and J by 4 bases, leaving 1 base between them. The CDR3 region is CASSVVTGELFF. The CDR3 DNA reads TGTGCCAGCAGCGTAGTCACCGGGGAGCTGTTTTTT. Full variable domain (rest looked up from reference TRBV9 and TRBJ2-2): DSGVTQTPKHLITATGQRVTLRCSPRSGDLSVYWYQQSLDQGLQFLIQYYNGEERAKGNILERFSAQQFPDLHSELNLSSLELGDSALYFCASSVVTGELFFGEGSRLTVL.

The J gene is TRBJ1-2, the V gene TRBV6-5; D unclear. Germline CDR1 is MNHEY and CDR2 is SVGAGI. This CDR3 contains 11 residues. Between the trimmed V and J ends, which lost 7 bases and 4 bases, there was a span of 7 bases. DNA of the CDR3: TGTGCCAGCACAGAGAGCTATGGCTACACCTTC. Translation: CASTESYGYTF.

This sequence joins TRBV12-5 and TRBJ2-7; TRBD1 matches at 7 bases. The CDR3 covers 12 residues. V dropped 5 bases and J dropped 3; count of bases not matched to a gene: 1. Germline values: CDR1 LGHNT, CDR2 FRNRAP. The CDR3 DNA follows: TGTGCTAGTGGTAGGGACAGCTACGAGCAGTACTTC. This codes for CASGRDSYEQYF.

As for this clone: This specimen includes other DNA sequences encoding the same CDR3. V and J are TRBV27 and TRBJ2-3; D is ambiguous. The ends were cut back, 6 bases at V and 0 bases at J, with 7 bases in the middle. Germline V gives CDR1 MNHEY, CDR2 SMNVEV (reference sequence). The CDR3 length is 13 residues. As DNA, the CDR3 is TGTGCCAGCAGCTTCGACAGCACAGATACGCAGTATTTT. Its translation is CASSFDSTDTQYF.

The V and J genes are TRBV14 and TRBJ1-2, with no clear D. The V gene lost 1 base and the J gene lost 4 bases, with 7 bases spanning the gap. Germline V gene sequence: CDR1 SGHDN, CDR2 FVKESK. The CDR3 extends over 13 amino acids. For the CDR3, the DNA is TGTGCCAGCAGCCAAGGAGGGTTCTATGGCTACACCTTC. Its protein is CASSQGGFYGYTF.

The V and J genes are TRBV18 and TRBJ1-1; D unclear. The CDR3 has 13 amino acids. Germline loops: CDR1 KGHSH, CDR2 LQKENI. Trimming left V 3 bases short and J 10 bases short, with 15 bases between. Written as DNA, the CDR3 is TGTGCCAGCTCACCCGACCGGACCGATGGAGCTTTCTTT. This codes for CASSPDRTDGAFF.

The chain is built from TRBV28 and TRBJ2-7, with a possible D match to TRBD1 (6 bases). There are 14 residues in the CDR3. Trimming took 5 bases from V and 3 from J, leaving 14 bases between them. Germline CDR1 is MDHEN and CDR2 is SYDVKM. DNA of the CDR3: TGTGCCAGCAGTACCGGACAGTTAGTCTACGAGCAGTACTTC. This gives the protein CASSTGQLVYEQYF.

This chain links TRBV19 with TRBJ1-3, with 7 bases that match TRBD1. The trim removed 5 bases at V and 2 bases at J, leaving 9 bases unmatched. The CDR3 has 16 residues. Germline-derived CDR1 and CDR2 are LNHDA and SQIVND (reference sequence). The CDR3 DNA reads TGTGCCAGTAGTGCCCATCCGACAGGGCCTGGAAACACCATATATTTT. Translated: CASSAHPTGPGNTIYF.

V and J are TRBV24-1 and TRBJ2-5; D ambiguous. Germline assignment: CDR1 KGHDR and CDR2 SFDVKD. V gave up 1 base and J gave up 5 bases, with 10 bases separating them. The length of the CDR3 is 14 residues. The CDR3 nucleotides are TGTGCCACCAGTGATTTTCCCGGGCTTGAGACCCAGTACTTC. This encodes CATSDFPGLETQYF.

This clone was found a few times. V and J are TRBV7-2 and TRBJ2-7; possibly TRBD2 for D (6 bases). V lost 5 bases, J lost 7 bases, and 15 bases lay in between. The CDR3 totals 13 residues. The germline gives CDR1 SGHTA, CDR2 FQGNSA. CDR3 nucleotide sequence: TGTGCCAGCAGCCCCCTGAGGAGCGGGGAGCAGTACTTC. Its protein is CASSPLRSGEQYF.

The chain links TRBV28 to TRBJ2-5; possibly TRBD2 for D (5 bases). The CDR3 spans 14 residues. The germline V gene encodes CDR1 MDHEN and CDR2 SYDVKM. V was trimmed by 4 bases and J by 1 base, leaving 10 bases between them. The CDR3 is CASSSPGVQETQYF. CDR3 nucleotides: TGTGCCAGCAGTTCGCCCGGGGTCCAAGAGACCCAGTACTTC.

The chain links TRBV9 to TRBJ2-1; 10 nucleotides match TRBD2. The CDR3 totals 15 residues. V gave up 4 bases and J gave up 3 bases; unmatched junction bases: 4. Germline CDR1 SGDLS, CDR2 YYNGEE. CDR3 residues: CASSSSSGSYNEQFF. DNA for the CDR3: TGTGCCAGCAGCTCCTCTAGCGGGAGCTACAATGAGCAGTTCTTC.

V usage is TRBV12-3 or TRBV12-4 and J usage is TRBJ2-3; the D gene is possibly TRBD2 (6 bases). Trimming took off 8 bases at V and 4 bases at J, with 13 bases between the two ends. This CDR3 comprises 13 residues. CDR3 in amino acids: CASSWGESDTQYF. Here the CDR3 DNA reads TGTGCCAGCTCATGGGGGGAGTCAGATACGCAGTATTTT.

The chain is built from TRBV28 and TRBJ1-5; 7 bases agree with TRBD1. This CDR3 region has 16 residues. The germline gives CDR1 MDHEN, CDR2 SYDVKM. Trimming took 0 bases from V and 0 from J; bases not matched to a gene: 2. CDR3 DNA sequence: TGTGCCAGCAGTTTATGGGGACAGCATAGCAATCAGCCCCAGCATTTT. Encoded protein: CASSLWGQHSNQPQHF.

The chain recombines TRBV6-5 with TRBJ2-3, with D possibly TRBD2 on 5 matching bases. Germline lookup yields CDR1 MNHEY and CDR2 SVGAGI. The CDR3 is made up of 12 amino acids. The ends were cut back, 4 bases at V and 4 bases at J, with 6 bases in the middle. The CDR3 DNA is TGTGCCAGCAGTTCGGAGGCAGATACGCAGTATTTT. Translation gives CASSSEADTQYF.

The DNA for the CDR3 is TGTGCCAGCAGGCCCCAGCGAGCTAGCACAGATACGCAGTATTTT. Its translation: CASRPQRASTDTQYF. V and J are TRBV27 and TRBJ2-3, with unresolved D. The CDR3 is 15 amino acids. Trimming shortened V by 6 bases and J by 0 bases, and 13 bases separated the two germline ends. CDR1 and CDR2 (germline): MNHEY, SMNVEV (reference sequence).

This clone was seen more than once but under ten times. The rearrangement joins TRBV1 to TRBJ1-3. TRBV1 is given as a pseudogene. The CDR3 sequence is 17 residues long. CDR3 sequence reads: CTSSQEHDGRSGNTIYF. The CDR3 DNA follows: TGCACCAGCAGCCAAGAACACGACGGGAGATCGGGAAACACCATATATTTT.